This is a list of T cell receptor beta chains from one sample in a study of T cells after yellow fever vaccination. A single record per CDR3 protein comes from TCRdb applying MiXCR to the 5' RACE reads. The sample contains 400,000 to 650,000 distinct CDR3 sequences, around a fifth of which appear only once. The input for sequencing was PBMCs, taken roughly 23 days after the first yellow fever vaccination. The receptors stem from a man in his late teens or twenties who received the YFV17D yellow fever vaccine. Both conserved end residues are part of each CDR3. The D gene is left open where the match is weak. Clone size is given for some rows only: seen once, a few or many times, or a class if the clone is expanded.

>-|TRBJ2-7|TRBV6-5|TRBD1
CASVNPWTGRYEQYF
TGTGCCAGCGTTAACCCCTGGACAGGGAGGTACGAGCAGTACTTC
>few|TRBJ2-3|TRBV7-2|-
CASSFIRSDTQYF
TGTGCCAGCAGCTTTATTCGGTCAGATACGCAGTATTTT
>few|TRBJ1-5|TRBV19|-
CASTVSKQPQHF
TGTGCCAGTACCGTATCGAAGCAGCCCCAGCATTTT
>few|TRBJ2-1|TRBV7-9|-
CASSKDTFYNEQFF
TGTGCCAGCAGCAAGGACACTTTCTACAATGAGCAGTTCTTC
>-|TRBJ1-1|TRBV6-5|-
CATGDGETAFF
TGTGCCACCGGAGACGGGGAGACGGCTTTCTTT
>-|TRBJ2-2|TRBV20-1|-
CSASMGTGELFF
TGCAGTGCTAGTATGGGGACCGGGGAGCTGTTTTTT
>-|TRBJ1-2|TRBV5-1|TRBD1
CASSAGGTGYTF
TGCGCCAGCAGCGCTGGTGGGACAGGGTACACCTTC
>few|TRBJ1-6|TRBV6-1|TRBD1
CASRRTGANGIITPLHF
TGTGCCAGCAGGAGGACAGGAGCGAACGGGATTATTACACCCCTCCACTTT
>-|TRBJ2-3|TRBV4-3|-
CASSQEGVDTQYF
TGCGCCAGCAGCCAAGAAGGGGTAGATACGCAGTATTTT
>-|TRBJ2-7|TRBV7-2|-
CASSSVGAGREQYF
TGTGCCAGCAGCTCCGTAGGCGCCGGAAGGGAGCAGTACTTC
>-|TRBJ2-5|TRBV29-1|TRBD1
CSVEEADRQETQYF
TGCAGCGTTGAAGAGGCGGACAGGCAAGAGACCCAGTACTTC
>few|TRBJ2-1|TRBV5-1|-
CASSLTPGGQNEQFF
TGCGCCAGCAGCTTGACCCCGGGGGGCCAGAATGAGCAGTTCTTC
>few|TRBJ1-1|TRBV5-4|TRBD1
CASSWGTGATEAFF
TGTGCCAGCAGCTGGGGGACAGGGGCCACCGAAGCTTTCTTT
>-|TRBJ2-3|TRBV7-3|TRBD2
CASSRGLAGGYDSSTDTQYF
TGTGCCAGCAGCCGGGGACTAGCGGGGGGGTACGACTCCAGCACAGATACGCAGTATTTT
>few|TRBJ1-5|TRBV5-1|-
CASSLDSPNQPQHF
TGCGCCAGCAGCTTGGATAGTCCCAATCAGCCCCAGCATTTT
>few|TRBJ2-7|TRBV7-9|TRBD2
CASSFSGGSSYEQYF
TGTGCCAGCAGCTTCTCCGGGGGGAGCTCCTACGAGCAGTACTTC
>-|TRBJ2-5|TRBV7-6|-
CASSPSGAGETQYF
TGTGCCAGCAGCCCCTCAGGGGCAGGGGAGACCCAGTACTTC
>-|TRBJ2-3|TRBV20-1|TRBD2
CSAISGGTSTDTQYF
TGCAGTGCCATTAGCGGGGGAACTAGCACAGATACGCAGTATTTT
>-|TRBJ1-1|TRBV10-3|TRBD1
CAISGGQGAPPQAFF
TGTGCCATCAGTGGGGGACAGGGGGCCCCTCCCCAAGCTTTCTTT
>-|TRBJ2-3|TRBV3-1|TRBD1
CASSHPYADRGNTDTQYF
TGTGCCAGCAGTCACCCTTACGCGGACAGGGGAAACACAGATACGCAGTATTTT
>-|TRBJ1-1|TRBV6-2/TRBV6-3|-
CASCRRGSGNTEAFF
TGTGCCAGCTGCAGGCGGGGTTCCGGGAACACTGAAGCTTTCTTT
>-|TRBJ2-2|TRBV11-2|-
CASSFRGLTGELFF
TGTGCCAGCAGCTTTCGGGGGCTCACCGGGGAGCTGTTTTTT
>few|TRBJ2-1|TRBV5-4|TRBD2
CASSTRQGTTYNEQFF
TGTGCCAGCAGCACGCGGCAAGGGACTACCTACAATGAGCAGTTCTTC
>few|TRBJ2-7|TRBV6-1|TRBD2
CATGTSGGVPDEQYF
TGTGCCACCGGGACTAGCGGGGGGGTACCAGACGAGCAGTACTTC
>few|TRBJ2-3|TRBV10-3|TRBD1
CAISGTGLTDTQYF
TGTGCCATCTCCGGGACAGGGCTGACAGATACGCAGTATTTT
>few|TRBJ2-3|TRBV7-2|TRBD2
CASSQAGRLTQYF
TGTGCCAGCAGCCAAGCGGGGCGGCTTACGCAGTATTTT
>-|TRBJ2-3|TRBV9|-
CASNRLAPTDTQYF
TGTGCCAGCAACCGTCTAGCGCCTACAGATACGCAGTATTTT
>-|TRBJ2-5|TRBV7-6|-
CASTLRAGPETQYF
TGTGCCAGCACCTTGCGGGCAGGCCCGGAGACCCAGTACTTC
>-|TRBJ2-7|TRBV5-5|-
CASSLAVGGTYEQYF
TGTGCCAGCAGCTTGGCGGTTGGGGGGACCTACGAGCAGTACTTC
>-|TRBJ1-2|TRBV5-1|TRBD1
CASSSLTGWSVDGYTF
TGCGCCAGCAGCTCACTGACAGGGTGGTCCGTCGATGGCTACACCTTC
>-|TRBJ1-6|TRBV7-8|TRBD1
CASSPTGGSPLHF
TGTGCCAGCAGCCCTACAGGGGGATCACCCCTCCACTTT
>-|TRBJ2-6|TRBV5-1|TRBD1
CASSLGQGATGANVLTF
TGCGCCAGCAGCTTGGGACAGGGAGCAACTGGGGCCAACGTCCTGACTTTC
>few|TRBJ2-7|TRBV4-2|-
CASSQPGAHEQYF
TGTGCCAGCAGCCAACCGGGGGCCCACGAGCAGTACTTC